The 25 T cell receptor beta chains below all came from one sample that was sequenced in a study of PD-L1 blockade in urothelial cancer. Time point reported: pretreatment peripheral blood. Method: immunoSEQ multiplex PCR; TCRdb's copy keeps in-frame clones and lacks some. The table records 70,000 to 75,000 clones, 90% of them present only once. The sample here was PBMCs, taken around atezolizumab (anti-PD-L1) treatment. The receptor source for this set is a man between 65 and 85 years old with urothelial cancer.

The chain uses TRBV19 and TRBJ1-3; no clear D gene. The CDR3 spans 15 residues. Germline-derived CDR1 and CDR2 are LNHDA and SQIVND (reference sequence). Trimming shortened V by 3 bases and J by 1 base, and 10 bases separated the two germline ends. The CDR3 nucleotides are TGTGCCAGTAGTATTCATCGGGGATCTGGAAACACCATATATTTT. It encodes CASSIHRGSGNTIYF.

The V and J genes are TRBV29-1 and TRBJ2-7, with a tentative D call TRBD1 (6 bases). Germline V gives CDR1 SQVTM, CDR2 ANQGSEA. V lost 6 bases, J lost 3 bases, and 18 bases lay in between. The CDR3 length is 14 residues. CDR3 nucleotides: TGCAGCGTGGCCCGGGACATGCTTAACTACGAGCAGTACTTC. Its translation: CSVARDMLNYEQYF.

The rearrangement uses TRBV28 and TRBJ1-5, with TRBD1 identical over 9 bases. The CDR3 has 17 amino acids. The germline V gene has CDR1 MDHEN and CDR2 SYDVKM. With V trimmed by 7 bases and J by 0 bases, 10 bases remained unmatched. This CDR3 is CASTGTGLLNSNQPQHF. DNA of the CDR3: TGTGCCAGCACCGGGACAGGGCTACTAAATAGCAATCAGCCCCAGCATTTT.

This sequence joins TRBV5-6 and TRBJ2-2, with 13 bases lining up with TRBD2. CDR1 is SGHDT, CDR2 YYEEEE, per germline. The CDR3 is 19 amino acids. V dropped 4 bases and J dropped 5; count of bases not matched to a gene: 14. The chain's CDR3 is CASSGRGLAGSVRTGELFF. CDR3 nucleotides: TGTGCCAGCAGCGGCAGGGGACTAGCGGGATCGGTTCGAACCGGGGAGCTGTTTTTT.

The rearrangement uses TRBV4-2 and TRBJ2-4; 10 bases agree with TRBD2. Trimming took 4 bases from V and 2 from J; bases not matched to a gene: 14. The CDR3 runs to 19 residues. Per germline, CDR1 LGHNA and CDR2 YNFKEQ. The CDR3 sequence is CASSPGGLAGVLSKNIQYF. The CDR3 bases are TGTGCCAGCAGCCCAGGCGGGCTAGCGGGAGTTTTGTCCAAAAACATTCAGTACTTC.

Only a few counts were recorded for this clone. CDR3 loop: CAWSRDPSGNTIYF. CDR3 DNA sequence: TGTGCCTGGAGCAGGGATCCCTCTGGAAACACCATATATTTT. The chain combines TRBV30 with TRBJ1-3; D is perhaps TRBD1 (5 bases). Trimming cost V 3 bases and J 0 bases, with 9 bases left between them. The CDR3 runs 14 residues. CDR1 is GTSNPN, CDR2 SVGIG, per germline (reference sequence).

This clone was counted once. The rearrangement uses TRBV2 and TRBJ2-7; 11 positions agree with TRBD1. The CDR3 covers 14 residues. The germline gives CDR1 SNHLY, CDR2 FYNNEI. With 8 bases clipped from V and 7 bases from J, the junction kept 10 bases outside the gene matches. CDR3 protein: CASFRDRGFGEQYF. The CDR3 nucleotides are TGTGCCAGCTTCCGGGACAGGGGGTTTGGAGAGCAGTACTTC.

The CDR3 spells CAISNLKGDRRGYGYTF. In DNA, the CDR3 is TGTGCCATCAGTAACCTGAAGGGGGACAGAAGGGGGTATGGCTACACCTTC. The chain combines TRBV10-3 with TRBJ1-2; the match to TRBD1 covers 7 bases. CDR1 and CDR2 from the germline V gene are ENHRY and SYGVKD. V lost 5 bases to trimming and J lost 5 bases; unmatched junction nucleotides: 17. The CDR3 sequence is 17 residues long.

V and J are TRBV4-1 and TRBJ2-4; D possibly corresponds to TRBD1 (5 bases). Germline lookup yields CDR1 MGHRA and CDR2 YSYEKL. The germline V and J ends were trimmed by 1 base and 1 base, with 8 bases remaining between them. The CDR3 is made up of 15 amino acids. The CDR3 DNA is TGCGCCAGCAGCCAAGTAGGGGCGGCCAAAAACATTCAGTACTTC. Its translation is CASSQVGAAKNIQYF.

In this sample, this clone turned up a few times. The rearrangement uses TRBV9 and TRBJ2-1; 10 bases agree with TRBD2. The CDR3 covers 18 residues. The germline CDR1 and CDR2 sequences are SGDLS and YYNGEE. Losses at the gene ends were 0 bases for V and 8 bases for J; bases not matched to a gene: 14. The CDR3, as DNA: TGTGCCAGCAGCGTAGCTAGCGGGAGACCCCTCCCCTTACATGAGCAGTTCTTC. It is translated as CASSVASGRPLPLHEQFF.

The V and J genes are TRBV11-2 and TRBJ1-5; unclear D gene. This CDR3 is 14 amino acids long. The V and J ends lost 0 bases and 5 bases respectively, with 8 bases between them. CDR1 is SGHAT, CDR2 FQNNGV, per germline. Written as DNA, the CDR3 is TGTGCCAGCAGCTTAGATCGGGGAGATCAGCCCCAGCATTTT. Translation: CASSLDRGDQPQHF.

The chain carries TRBV11-2 and TRBJ2-7; TRBD1 agrees at 7 bases. The V segment lost 4 bases and the J segment 5 bases; nucleotides outside the gene matches: 8. The CDR3 runs 14 residues. Looked up from germline, CDR1 is SGHAT and CDR2 is FQNNGV. DNA for the CDR3: TGTGCCAGCAGCTCACGCGGACAGGCAAACGAGCAGTACTTC. Its translation is CASSSRGQANEQYF.

This clone was counted between two and nine times. The rearrangement uses TRBV27 and TRBJ1-1; 11 positions match TRBD1. The CDR3 consists of 18 residues. V shed 0 bases and J 0 bases; nucleotides not matched to a gene: 6. From germline, CDR1 is MNHEY and CDR2 SMNVEV (reference sequence). CDR3 residues: CASSLSVWGQGVNTEAFF. CDR3 bases: TGTGCCAGCAGTTTATCGGTTTGGGGACAGGGGGTGAACACTGAAGCTTTCTTT.

The chain couples TRBV5-1 to TRBJ1-2, with a possible D match to TRBD1 (5 bases). This CDR3 comprises 15 residues. The V gene lost 1 base and the J gene lost 4 bases, with 14 bases spanning the gap. Germline CDR1 and CDR2: SGHRS and YFSETQ. The CDR3, as DNA: TGCGCCAGCAGCTTGAGTCAGGGCCAACCCTATGGCTACACCTTC. Protein product: CASSLSQGQPYGYTF.

The chain has TRBV29-1 and TRBJ2-7; 9 nucleotides match TRBD1. The CDR3 runs 15 residues. The germline gives CDR1 SQVTM, CDR2 ANQGSEA. Trimming removed 7 bases from V and 6 bases from J; junction bases left unmatched: 16. The CDR3 coding sequence is TGCAGCGGGGGCGGAACCCCGGGACAGGGATTCGAGCAGTACTTC. Amino acid sequence: CSGGGTPGQGFEQYF.

V gene TRBV5-1 combines with J gene TRBJ2-7; TRBD2 agrees at 10 bases. This CDR3 comprises 15 residues. Losses at the gene ends were 0 bases for V and 2 bases for J; bases not matched to a gene: 2. Germline lookup yields CDR1 SGHRS and CDR2 YFSETQ. The CDR3 region is CASSLGSGGTYEQYF. For the CDR3, the DNA is TGCGCCAGCAGCTTGGGTAGCGGGGGGACCTACGAGCAGTACTTC.

This sequence joins TRBV28 and TRBJ2-5; D gene unclear. The ends were cut back, 4 bases at V and 5 bases at J, with 8 bases in the middle. Germline V gene data show CDR1 as MDHEN and CDR2 as SYDVKM. This CDR3 is built from 12 residues. DNA of the CDR3: TGTGCCAGCAGTTCCCCCCTCGAGACCCAGTACTTC. This encodes CASSSPLETQYF.

The chain combines TRBV19 with TRBJ1-1; D perhaps matches TRBD1 (6 bases). The CDR3 is 15 amino acids. Germline CDR1 reads LNHDA; CDR2 reads SQIVND (reference sequence). The V and J ends lost 3 bases and 0 bases respectively, with 11 bases between them. The CDR3 sequence: CASSILNRVNTEAFF. CDR3 coding DNA: TGTGCCAGTAGTATTTTAAACAGGGTGAACACTGAAGCTTTCTTT. The full variable domain, with the rest looked up from reference TRBV19 and TRBJ1-1, is DGGITQSPKYLFRKEGQNVTLSCEQNLNHDAMYWYRQDPGQGLRLIYYSQIVNDFQKGDIAEGYSVSREKKESFPLTVTSAQKNPTAFYLCASSILNRVNTEAFFGQGTRLTVV.

The chain employs TRBV15 and TRBJ1-1, with D unresolved. Germline V lookup: CDR1 LNHNV, CDR2 YYDKDF (reference sequence). The CDR3 extends over 12 amino acids. Trimming removed 1 base from V and 4 bases from J, with 4 bases in between. CDR3 sequence: CATSRAVTEAFF. The CDR3 nucleotides read TGTGCCACCAGCAGAGCAGTCACTGAAGCTTTCTTT.

The V and J genes are TRBV6-4 and TRBJ2-3; D is perhaps TRBD2 (5 bases). Germline V CDR1 and CDR2: MRHNA, SNTAGT. V lost 2 bases and J 4 bases, leaving 16 bases between the germline ends. The CDR3 extends over 16 amino acids. CDR3 amino acids: CASSDRGVGDADTQYF. The CDR3 nucleotides read TGTGCCAGCAGTGACCGGGGAGTGGGAGACGCAGATACGCAGTATTTT.

This clone was counted a single time. This sequence joins TRBV18 and TRBJ2-7, with 7 bases identical to TRBD2. After removal of 0 bases from V and 2 bases from J, the junction contained 13 bases not matched to a gene. The CDR3 length is 18 residues. The germline V gene has CDR1 KGHSH and CDR2 LQKENI. The CDR3 is CASSPPAKRETFPYEQYF. The CDR3 region has the DNA TGTGCCAGCTCACCACCGGCAAAGCGGGAAACTTTTCCCTACGAGCAGTACTTC.

The V call is TRBV27, the J call TRBJ2-5; 10 bases fit TRBD2. This CDR3 is built from 14 residues. CDR1 is MNHEY and CDR2 is SMNVEV in the germline V gene (reference sequence). With 6 bases clipped from V and 5 bases from J, the junction kept 6 bases outside the gene matches. CDR3 bases: TGTGCCAGCAGAACCCTAGCGGGAGCCGAGACCCAGTACTTC. Its translation: CASRTLAGAETQYF.

The V call is TRBV6-1, the J call TRBJ1-5; a weak D match, TRBD1 (6 bases). V was trimmed by 8 bases and J by 0 bases, leaving 11 bases between them. Germline CDR1 and CDR2: MNHNS and SASEGT. This CDR3 has 14 residues. DNA for the CDR3: TGTGCCAGCCGGGACACCTATAGCAATCAGCCCCAGCATTTT. Translating it yields CASRDTYSNQPQHF.

V and J are TRBV15 and TRBJ2-6, with a weak D call TRBD2 (5 bases). Germline V CDR1 and CDR2: LNHNV, YYDKDF (reference sequence). The CDR3 is 19 residues long. V was clipped by 5 bases and J by 0 bases, with 20 bases between them. The CDR3, as DNA: TGTGCCACCAGCCCTAGAAAGGGAACGGGGAGCTCTGGGGCCAACGTCCTGACTTTC. Amino acid sequence: CATSPRKGTGSSGANVLTF.

V and J are TRBV6-1 and TRBJ2-1, with 14 bases lining up with TRBD2. With V trimmed by 7 bases and J by 12 bases, 8 bases remained unmatched. This CDR3 spans 14 amino acids. CDR1 MNHNS and CDR2 SASEGT come from the germline V gene. CDR3 DNA sequence: TGTGCCAGCACCCGACTAGCGGGAGGGCACGGGCAGTTCTTC. Translation gives CASTRLAGGHGQFF.